This T cell receptor (beta chain) was retrieved from a study of beta chain features in type 1 diabetes. Study conclusions and caveats: People with Type 1 diabetes carried modestly yet significantly shorter TCRB CDR3s in all four CD4+ subsets. Type 1 diabetes patients had fewer VDJ junction insertions and more deletions.

As every portion of the isolated RNA was reverse transcribed, the sequencing read expressed TCRB transcripts. Some clones are missing from TCRdb's copy, which holds only in-frame ones; the method was immunoSEQ multiplex PCR. The data show hundreds of thousands of clones, about 14% seen once. Heparinised blood was drawn once per donor, averaging around 120 mL. A CD45RO/CCR7/CD25/CD127/CD95/CD27 panel sorted naive, central memory, regulatory and stem cell-like memory CD4+ cells. The V segment lost 5 bases and the J segment 2 bases; nucleotides outside the gene matches: 7. CDR1 and CDR2 from the germline V gene are SGHAT and FQNNGV. The CDR3 has 15 residues. In its sample, this clone was seen a few times. Antigen: not known.

This clonotype originated in a man younger than 35 with type 1 diabetes. The chain links TRBV11-2 to TRBJ2-3; 7 bases align to TRBD1. Sequencing used naive CD4+ T cells from blood. CDR3 nucleotides: TGTGCCAGCAGCACCCCTGGACAGGACACAGATACGCAGTATTTT. Its translation is CASSTPGQDTDTQYF.